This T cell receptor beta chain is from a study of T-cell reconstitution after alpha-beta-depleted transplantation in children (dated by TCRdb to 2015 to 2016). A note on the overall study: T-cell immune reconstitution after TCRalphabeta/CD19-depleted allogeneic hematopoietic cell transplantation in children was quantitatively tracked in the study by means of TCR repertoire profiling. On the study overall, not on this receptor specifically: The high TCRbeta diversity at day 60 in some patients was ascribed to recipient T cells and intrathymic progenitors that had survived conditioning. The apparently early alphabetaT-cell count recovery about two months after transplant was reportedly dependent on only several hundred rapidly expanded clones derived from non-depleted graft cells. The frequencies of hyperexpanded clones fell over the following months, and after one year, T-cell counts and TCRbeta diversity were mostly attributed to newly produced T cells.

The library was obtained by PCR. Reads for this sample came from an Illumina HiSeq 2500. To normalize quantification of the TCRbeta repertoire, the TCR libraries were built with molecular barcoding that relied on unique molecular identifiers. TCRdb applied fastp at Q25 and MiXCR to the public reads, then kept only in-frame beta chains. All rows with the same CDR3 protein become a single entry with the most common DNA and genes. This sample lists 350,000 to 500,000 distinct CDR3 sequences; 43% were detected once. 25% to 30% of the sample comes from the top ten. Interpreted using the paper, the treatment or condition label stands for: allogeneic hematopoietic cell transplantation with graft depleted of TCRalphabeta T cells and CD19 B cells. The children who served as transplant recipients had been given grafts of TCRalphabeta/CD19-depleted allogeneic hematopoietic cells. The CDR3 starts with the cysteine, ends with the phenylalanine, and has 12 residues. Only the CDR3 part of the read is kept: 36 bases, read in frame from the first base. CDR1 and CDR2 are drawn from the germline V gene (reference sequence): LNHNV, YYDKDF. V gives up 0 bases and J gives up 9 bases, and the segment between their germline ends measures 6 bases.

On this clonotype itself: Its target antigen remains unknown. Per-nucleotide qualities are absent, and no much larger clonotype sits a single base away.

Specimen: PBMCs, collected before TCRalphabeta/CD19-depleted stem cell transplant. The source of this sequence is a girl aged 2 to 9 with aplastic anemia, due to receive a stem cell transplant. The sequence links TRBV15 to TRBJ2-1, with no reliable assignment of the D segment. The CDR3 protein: CATSRDSREQFF. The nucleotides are TGTGCCACCAGCAGAGATTCACGTGAGCAGTTCTTC.